These T cell receptor beta chains were read from a single sample in a study of blood T cells in healthy people across ages. TCRdb recomputed calls from the 5' RACE reads with MiXCR, one row per CDR3 protein. The table shows around 780,000 distinct CDR3 sequences, with 20% to 30% occurring only once. These data also formed part of another study, on T cells of mothers and their children.

The sequencing sample was made of blood. Receptor source: a boy aged 5-17 years in good health. Both conserved end residues are part of each CDR3. The order of the fields is J gene, clone size, D gene, V gene, CDR3 DNA, CDR3 protein. A D gene is named only where the DNA matches it firmly. A row's size may be missing; if present it is once, few, many or a size class.

j_gene: TRBJ2-4
abundance: -
d_gene: -
v_gene: TRBV5-1
CDR3nt: TGCGCCAGCAAGTTACCCCCTGGAAACATTCAGTACTTC
CDR3aa: CASKLPPGNIQYF

j_gene: TRBJ2-7
abundance: -
d_gene: -
v_gene: TRBV28
CDR3nt: TGTGCCAGCAGGGCACAGGGTAAAGGCTACGAGCAGTACTTC
CDR3aa: CASRAQGKGYEQYF

j_gene: TRBJ1-6
abundance: -
d_gene: TRBD1
v_gene: TRBV7-6
CDR3nt: TGTGCCAGCAGCCTAAGATCGGGACAGGGGGACAAATCTCCTTTTTATAATTCACCCCTCCACTTT
CDR3aa: CASSLRSGQGDKSPFYNSPLHF

j_gene: TRBJ1-4
abundance: few
d_gene: -
v_gene: TRBV25-1
CDR3nt: TGTGCCAGCAGTGAATATGGCTCAACTAATGAAAAACTGTTTTTT
CDR3aa: CASSEYGSTNEKLFF

j_gene: TRBJ2-5
abundance: -
d_gene: TRBD2
v_gene: TRBV7-9
CDR3nt: TGTGCCAGCAGCTTGGGCGGGGGTTTCCAAGAGACCCAGTACTTC
CDR3aa: CASSLGGGFQETQYF

j_gene: TRBJ1-6
abundance: -
d_gene: -
v_gene: TRBV5-1
CDR3nt: TGCGCCAGCAGCTTGTCCCGAGATTCACCCCTCCACTTT
CDR3aa: CASSLSRDSPLHF

j_gene: TRBJ1-4
abundance: few
d_gene: -
v_gene: TRBV20-1
CDR3nt: TGCAGTGCTGGGGCCGGGACAACTAATGAAAAACTGTTTTTT
CDR3aa: CSAGAGTTNEKLFF

j_gene: TRBJ1-1
abundance: few
d_gene: -
v_gene: TRBV29-1
CDR3nt: TGCAGCGCCGTAGAGAACACTGAAGCTTTCTTT
CDR3aa: CSAVENTEAFF

j_gene: TRBJ2-3
abundance: -
d_gene: TRBD2
v_gene: TRBV4-3
CDR3nt: TGCGCCAGCAGCCAAGGTAGATCTAGCGGGGGTGCAGATACGCAGTATTTT
CDR3aa: CASSQGRSSGGADTQYF

j_gene: TRBJ2-7
abundance: -
d_gene: -
v_gene: TRBV10-3
CDR3nt: TGTGCCATCAGAGGGGACCTAATCTACGAGCAGTACTTC
CDR3aa: CAIRGDLIYEQYF

j_gene: TRBJ2-5
abundance: -
d_gene: -
v_gene: TRBV7-7
CDR3nt: TGTGCCAGCAGCTTAAAAGGAGGGTTCCAAGAGACCCAGTACTTC
CDR3aa: CASSLKGGFQETQYF

j_gene: TRBJ2-7
abundance: -
d_gene: -
v_gene: TRBV18
CDR3nt: TGTGCCAGCTCACCCCGGAACGGGGGCTACGAGCAGTACTTC
CDR3aa: CASSPRNGGYEQYF

j_gene: TRBJ2-5
abundance: -
d_gene: -
v_gene: TRBV29-1
CDR3nt: TGCAGCGTTGAACCCAGAAACCAAGAGACCCAGTACTTC
CDR3aa: CSVEPRNQETQYF

j_gene: TRBJ2-1
abundance: -
d_gene: TRBD2
v_gene: TRBV3-1
CDR3nt: TGTGCCAGCAGCCAAGGAGCGGGGGCCCCCCAATACAATGAGCAGTTCTTC
CDR3aa: CASSQGAGAPQYNEQFF

j_gene: TRBJ2-7
abundance: few
d_gene: -
v_gene: TRBV12-3/TRBV12-4
CDR3nt: TGTGCCAGCAGTCTACCCAGCCTAGGCGAGCAGTACTTC
CDR3aa: CASSLPSLGEQYF

j_gene: TRBJ2-1
abundance: -
d_gene: -
v_gene: TRBV11-2
CDR3nt: TGTGCCAGCAGCTTATCCACCGGGACTGGTTACAATGAGCAGTTCTTC
CDR3aa: CASSLSTGTGYNEQFF

j_gene: TRBJ1-1
abundance: -
d_gene: -
v_gene: TRBV29-1
CDR3nt: TGCAGCGTTAGGACAGAGGAAGCTTTCTTT
CDR3aa: CSVRTEEAFF

j_gene: TRBJ1-2
abundance: -
d_gene: TRBD1
v_gene: TRBV7-9
CDR3nt: TGTGCCAGCAGCCTACTACCCGGGACAGTCAATGGCTACACCTTC
CDR3aa: CASSLLPGTVNGYTF

j_gene: TRBJ1-1
abundance: -
d_gene: -
v_gene: TRBV7-2
CDR3nt: TGTGCCAGCAGCCGCGACAACACTGAAGCTTTCTTT
CDR3aa: CASSRDNTEAFF

j_gene: TRBJ2-5
abundance: -
d_gene: TRBD1
v_gene: TRBV6-5
CDR3nt: TGTGCCAGCAGTTACGGGACAGGGGGCGAAATGGGAGAGACCCAGTACTTC
CDR3aa: CASSYGTGGEMGETQYF

j_gene: TRBJ2-1
abundance: few
d_gene: TRBD2
v_gene: TRBV7-2
CDR3nt: TGTGCCAGCAGCCCGGCTAGCGGGGAGTACAATGAGCAGTTCTTC
CDR3aa: CASSPASGEYNEQFF

j_gene: TRBJ1-1
abundance: few
d_gene: -
v_gene: TRBV7-6
CDR3nt: TGTGCCAGCAGCTTATTGGATCGGAAGGGGGGGACGAACACTGAAGCTTTCTTT
CDR3aa: CASSLLDRKGGTNTEAFF

j_gene: TRBJ2-5
abundance: few
d_gene: -
v_gene: TRBV29-1
CDR3nt: TGCAGCGTTCAGGCTCCGGGAAACCAAGAGACCCAGTACTTC
CDR3aa: CSVQAPGNQETQYF

j_gene: TRBJ1-2
abundance: few
d_gene: -
v_gene: TRBV7-8
CDR3nt: TGTGCCAGCAGCACAACCCGGACGCCTCGTGGCTACACCTTC
CDR3aa: CASSTTRTPRGYTF

j_gene: TRBJ2-7
abundance: -
d_gene: -
v_gene: TRBV20-1
CDR3nt: TGCAGTGGTGTCAGCGTCACCGAGCAGTACTTC
CDR3aa: CSGVSVTEQYF

j_gene: TRBJ1-2
abundance: few
d_gene: TRBD1
v_gene: TRBV20-1
CDR3nt: TGCAGTGCGGGACCGGGACAGGGGATACTTAGCGGCTATGGCTACACCTTC
CDR3aa: CSAGPGQGILSGYGYTF

j_gene: TRBJ2-3
abundance: few
d_gene: -
v_gene: TRBV2
CDR3nt: TGTGCCAGCACCCCTAGGACAGTCTGGTATTTT
CDR3aa: CASTPRTVWYF

j_gene: TRBJ1-2
abundance: few
d_gene: TRBD1
v_gene: TRBV9
CDR3nt: TGTGCCAGCAGCGTAGTACAGGGGGAGGGCTACACCTTC
CDR3aa: CASSVVQGEGYTF

j_gene: TRBJ2-5
abundance: few
d_gene: TRBD2
v_gene: TRBV5-1
CDR3nt: TGCGCCAGCAGCTCTAGCGGGGCGCCCCAAGAGACCCAGTACTTC
CDR3aa: CASSSSGAPQETQYF

j_gene: TRBJ1-2
abundance: -
d_gene: TRBD1
v_gene: TRBV6-1
CDR3nt: TGTGCCAGCAGTGAAAAGGAGGGGGCGAGTGGCTACACCTTC
CDR3aa: CASSEKEGASGYTF

j_gene: TRBJ2-5
abundance: few
d_gene: -
v_gene: TRBV3-1
CDR3nt: TGTGCCAGCAGCCAAGGGCCCTCGATGGAGACCCAGTACTTC
CDR3aa: CASSQGPSMETQYF

j_gene: TRBJ1-4
abundance: once
d_gene: -
v_gene: TRBV6-5
CDR3nt: TGTGCCAGCAGCAGGGACGACGAAAAACTGTTTTTT
CDR3aa: CASSRDDEKLFF

j_gene: TRBJ2-3
abundance: -
d_gene: TRBD2
v_gene: TRBV7-3
CDR3nt: TGTGCCAGCAGCTTAACTAGCGGGGGGGCCCCGGCCGGAACGCAGTATTTT
CDR3aa: CASSLTSGGAPAGTQYF

j_gene: TRBJ2-7
abundance: -
d_gene: -
v_gene: TRBV4-1
CDR3nt: TGCGCCAGCAGCCAAGCGGCAGGGAACTCCTACGAGCAGTACTTC
CDR3aa: CASSQAAGNSYEQYF

j_gene: TRBJ2-7
abundance: -
d_gene: -
v_gene: TRBV5-6
CDR3nt: TGTGCCAGCAGCTTCTCCAGTCCTCCCTCCTTCGAGCAGTACTTC
CDR3aa: CASSFSSPPSFEQYF

j_gene: TRBJ1-4
abundance: -
d_gene: -
v_gene: TRBV7-9
CDR3nt: TGTGCCAGCGCGGTCGGGGAAAAACTGTTTTTT
CDR3aa: CASAVGEKLFF

j_gene: TRBJ2-5
abundance: -
d_gene: TRBD2
v_gene: TRBV9
CDR3nt: TGTGCCAGCAGCGTCAATCCGGGACTAGCGGGGGGTCGAGAGACCCAGTACTTC
CDR3aa: CASSVNPGLAGGRETQYF

j_gene: TRBJ2-5
abundance: -
d_gene: -
v_gene: TRBV7-9
CDR3nt: TGTGCCAGCAACTACGGACTTCTCCAAGAGACCCAGTACTTC
CDR3aa: CASNYGLLQETQYF

j_gene: TRBJ2-3
abundance: -
d_gene: -
v_gene: TRBV9
CDR3nt: TGTGCCAGCAGTCCCTTCGCCACAGATACGCAGTATTTT
CDR3aa: CASSPFATDTQYF

j_gene: TRBJ1-2
abundance: once
d_gene: TRBD1
v_gene: TRBV7-9
CDR3nt: TGTGCCAGCAGCGCCCGGGACAGGGCCGGGGGTTCCTATGGCTACACCTTC
CDR3aa: CASSARDRAGGSYGYTF

j_gene: TRBJ2-7
abundance: few
d_gene: TRBD1
v_gene: TRBV20-1
CDR3nt: TGCAGTGCCTCCCGAGGGGGCGGTGGGTCCTACGAGCAGTACTTC
CDR3aa: CSASRGGGGSYEQYF

j_gene: TRBJ2-5
abundance: many
d_gene: TRBD1
v_gene: TRBV5-1
CDR3nt: TGTGCCAGCAGCTCCGGGACAGTCCAAGAGACCCAGTACTTC
CDR3aa: CASSSGTVQETQYF

j_gene: TRBJ1-4
abundance: few
d_gene: TRBD1
v_gene: TRBV10-3
CDR3nt: TGTGCCATCAGTGGAGGACAGGAAGAAAAACTGTTTTTT
CDR3aa: CAISGGQEEKLFF

j_gene: TRBJ1-1
abundance: -
d_gene: -
v_gene: TRBV12-3/TRBV12-4
CDR3nt: TGTGCCAGCAGGAGAGGGGGTGCGAACACTGAAGCTTTCTTT
CDR3aa: CASRRGGANTEAFF

j_gene: TRBJ2-2
abundance: -
d_gene: -
v_gene: TRBV24-1
CDR3nt: TGTGCCACCAGTGATTTTAGCGACACCGGGGAGCTGTTTTTT
CDR3aa: CATSDFSDTGELFF

j_gene: TRBJ2-1
abundance: few
d_gene: TRBD2
v_gene: TRBV5-1
CDR3nt: TGCGCCAGCAGCTTGGCGACTAGCGGGGTTTCAGAGCAGTTCTTC
CDR3aa: CASSLATSGVSEQFF

j_gene: TRBJ1-6
abundance: -
d_gene: TRBD1
v_gene: TRBV7-3
CDR3nt: TGTGCCAGCAGCCCCGGACAGGGGGATAATTCACCCCTCCACTTT
CDR3aa: CASSPGQGDNSPLHF

j_gene: TRBJ1-1
abundance: few
d_gene: -
v_gene: TRBV12-3/TRBV12-4
CDR3nt: TGTGCCAGCAGCTTCAGGGCCCGTGGGACTGAAGCTTTCTTT
CDR3aa: CASSFRARGTEAFF

j_gene: TRBJ2-2
abundance: -
d_gene: TRBD2
v_gene: TRBV7-6
CDR3nt: TGTGCCAGCAGCTTAGAGGGACTAACCTCGGTCGGGGAGCTGTTTTTT
CDR3aa: CASSLEGLTSVGELFF